These T cell receptor beta chains were read from a single sample in a study of blood T cell repertoires in COVID-19. Some clones are missing from TCRdb's copy, which holds only in-frame ones; the method was immunoSEQ multiplex PCR. The sample shows about 320,000 clones, about 90% of them seen only once. Specimen: peripheral blood. The source of these receptors is a woman aged 25 to 39 with COVID-19, enrolled during active disease. The CDR3 runs from the conserved cysteine through the conserved F or W. The order of the fields is J gene, V gene, clone size, D gene, CDR3 DNA, CDR3 protein. The D gene is left open where the match is weak. Clone size is shown for a subset of rows, as once, few, many or a class of expanded clone.

>TRBJ1-6|TRBV2|few|NA
TGTGCCAGCAGTCTAAACCTTCCTAATTCACCCCTCCACTTT
CASSLNLPNSPLHF
>TRBJ1-2|TRBV6-5|NA|NA
TGTGCCAGCAGTTACTCCCGGACAGACACCTATGGCTACACCTTC
CASSYSRTDTYGYTF
>TRBJ2-5|TRBV28|NA|NA
TGTGCCAGCAGACCCGACCGGGGGACCCAGTACTTC
CASRPDRGTQYF
>TRBJ2-7|TRBV5-1|NA|NA
TGCGCCAGCAGCAACGTACAGGGCTACGAGCAGTACTTC
CASSNVQGYEQYF
>TRBJ2-7|TRBV6-2/TRBV6-3|NA|NA
TGTGCCAGCAGCTATTCAGGAGGGCGGTACGAGCAGTACTTC
CASSYSGGRYEQYF
>TRBJ1-2|TRBV6-1|NA|TRBD1
TGTGCCAGCAGTGACGGGGCAGGGGGAGGCTACACCTTC
CASSDGAGGGYTF
>TRBJ2-3|TRBV5-4|NA|NA
TGTGCCTTGGCCACTAGCATCCACACAGATACGCAGTATTTT
CALATSIHTDTQYF
>TRBJ1-2|TRBV11-2|few|NA
TGTGCCAGCAGCTCAAGAGGTGGCTACACCTTC
CASSSRGGYTF
>TRBJ1-4|TRBV29-1|NA|TRBD1
TGCAGCGTTGCGACAGGGGGGAATGAAAAACTGTTTTTT
CSVATGGNEKLFF
>TRBJ1-6|TRBV18|NA|TRBD1
TGTGCCAGCTCACCAAGACAGGGTTTATGGAATTCACCCCTCCACTTT
CASSPRQGLWNSPLHF
>TRBJ1-6|TRBV2|NA|TRBD1
TGTGCCAGCAGGGTTGACAGGGGAGGAGGTTCACCCCTCCACTTT
CASRVDRGGGSPLHF
>TRBJ2-7|TRBV12-5|NA|TRBD1
TGTGCTAGTGGAATACAGGGGGCAAATGAGCAGTACTTC
CASGIQGANEQYF
>TRBJ2-1|TRBV18|NA|TRBD1
TGTGCCAGCTCACCACCGACAGGGGGCCCGAGAAATGAGCAGTTCTTC
CASSPPTGGPRNEQFF
>TRBJ1-2|TRBV6-5|NA|NA
TGTGCCAGCAGTTATAGAGGGGGGGCGCGGAACTATGGCTACACCTTC
CASSYRGGARNYGYTF
>TRBJ1-2|TRBV5-1|NA|TRBD1
TGCGCCAGCAGCCCAGGAAGGGACAGGTTTATCTATGGCTACACCTTC
CASSPGRDRFIYGYTF
>TRBJ2-7|TRBV13|once|NA
TGTGCCAGCAGCCCTCCTATTCATTTC
CASSPPIHF
>TRBJ1-6|TRBV6-5|few|NA
TGTGCCAGCAGTTACTCGGGTCAGGGGACTTCACCCCTCCACTTT
CASSYSGQGTSPLHF
>TRBJ1-2|TRBV12-5|NA|TRBD1
TGTGCTAGTGGTTGGTCGGGACAGGGAACCGTTCGCTATGGCTACACCTTC
CASGWSGQGTVRYGYTF
>TRBJ1-6|TRBV5-4|NA|TRBD1
TGTGCCAGCAGCGAGGGACAGGGGATCAATTCACCCCTCCACTTT
CASSEGQGINSPLHF
>TRBJ2-3|TRBV19|NA|TRBD2
TGTGCCAGTAGCGGAACTAGCGGAATTCCAGATACGCAGTATTTT
CASSGTSGIPDTQYF
>TRBJ1-6|TRBV2|few|NA
TGTGCCAGCAGTGCGGTTATAAATTCACCCCTCCACTTT
CASSAVINSPLHF
>TRBJ2-7|TRBV27|once|NA
TGTGCCAGCAGTCCGCAGTCGGGGGAGCAGTACTTC
CASSPQSGEQYF
>TRBJ1-2|TRBV9|NA|TRBD1
TGTGCCAGCAGCGTAGGTCTAGGGGGCGATTCTAACTATGGCTACACCTTC
CASSVGLGGDSNYGYTF
>TRBJ1-1|TRBV29-1|NA|NA
TGCAGCGTCGCCAGGGTTTTGACGGACGACACTGAAGCTTTCTTT
CSVARVLTDDTEAFF